Sequencing of this T cell receptor (beta chain) was carried out in a study of T cells after yellow fever vaccination. About the research overall: For low cell numbers, libraries were made with SMART-Seq v4 Ultra Low Input.

Trimming removed 7 bases from V and 6 bases from J, with 10 bases in between. CDR3 length: 11 amino acids. This clonotype was counted between two and nine times. TCRdb reanalysed the 5' RACE reads using MiXCR and keeps one entry per CDR3 protein. The top ten hold 15% of the sample, which has hundreds of thousands of distinct CDR3 sequences, 9% to 15% seen once. The clonotype comes from a man in his thirties or forties who received the YFV17D yellow fever vaccine. The sequencing used PBMCs, collected on the day of the yellow fever booster vaccination. The J gene is TRBJ2-7, the V gene TRBV12-3 or TRBV12-4; D call uncertain. The CDR3 loop reads CASTHSSEQYF. Written as DNA, the CDR3 is TGTGCCAGCACCCACAGCTCCGAGCAGTACTTC.